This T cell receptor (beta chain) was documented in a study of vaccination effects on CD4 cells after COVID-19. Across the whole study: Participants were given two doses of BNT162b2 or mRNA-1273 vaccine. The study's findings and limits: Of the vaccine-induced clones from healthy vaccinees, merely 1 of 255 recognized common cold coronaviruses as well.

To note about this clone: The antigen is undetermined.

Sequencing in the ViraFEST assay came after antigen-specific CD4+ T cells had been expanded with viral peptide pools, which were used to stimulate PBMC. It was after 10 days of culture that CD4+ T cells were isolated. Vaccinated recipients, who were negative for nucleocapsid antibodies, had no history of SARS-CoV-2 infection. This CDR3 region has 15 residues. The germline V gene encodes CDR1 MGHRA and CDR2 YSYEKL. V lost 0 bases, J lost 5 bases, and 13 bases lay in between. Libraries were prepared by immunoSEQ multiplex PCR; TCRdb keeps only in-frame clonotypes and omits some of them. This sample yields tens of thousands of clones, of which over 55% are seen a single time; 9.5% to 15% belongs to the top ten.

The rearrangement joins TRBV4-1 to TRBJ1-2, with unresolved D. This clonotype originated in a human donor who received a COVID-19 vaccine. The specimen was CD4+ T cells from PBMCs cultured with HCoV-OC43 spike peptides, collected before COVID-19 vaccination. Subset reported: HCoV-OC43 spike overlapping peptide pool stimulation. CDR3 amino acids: CASSQERGILYGYTF. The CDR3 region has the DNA TGCGCCAGCAGCCAAGAGCGAGGGATCTTATATGGCTACACCTTC.